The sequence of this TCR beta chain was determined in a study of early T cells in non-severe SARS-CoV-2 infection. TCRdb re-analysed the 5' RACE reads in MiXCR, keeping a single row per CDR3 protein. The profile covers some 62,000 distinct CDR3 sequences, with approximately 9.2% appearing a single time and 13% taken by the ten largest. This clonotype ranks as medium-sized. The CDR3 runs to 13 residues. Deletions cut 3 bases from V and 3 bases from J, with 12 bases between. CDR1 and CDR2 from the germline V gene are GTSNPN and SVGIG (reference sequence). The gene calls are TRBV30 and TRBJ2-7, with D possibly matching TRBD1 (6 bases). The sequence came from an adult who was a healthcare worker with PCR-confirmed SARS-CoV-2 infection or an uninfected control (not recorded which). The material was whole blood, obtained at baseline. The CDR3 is CAWSRDINYEQYF. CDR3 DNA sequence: TGTGCCTGGAGCCGGGACATCAACTACGAGCAGTACTTC.